This T cell receptor (beta chain) was identified in a study of T-cell memory formation after mild COVID-19. Via MiXCR, TCRdb re-called the 5' RACE reads, giving one row per CDR3 protein. This sample yields 100,000 to 150,000 distinct CDR3 sequences, of which around a sixth are seen a single time; approximately 15% belongs to the top ten. This clonotype was found a few times. The receptor was isolated from an adult woman who had mild COVID-19 (a few samples of this study predate the infection). Cell type and time point are not known. Sample: PBMCs or a T cell subset sorted from them (not recorded which).

Here the CDR3 reads CSASWRDYNEQFF. CDR3 in DNA: TGCAGTGCTAGCTGGCGGGACTACAATGAGCAGTTCTTC. This chain links TRBV20-1 with TRBJ2-1; the D gene is possibly TRBD2 (6 bases). V lost 3 bases, J lost 3 bases, and 9 bases lay in between. The germline V gene has CDR1 DFQATT and CDR2 SNEGSKA (reference sequence). The CDR3 is 13 amino acids.